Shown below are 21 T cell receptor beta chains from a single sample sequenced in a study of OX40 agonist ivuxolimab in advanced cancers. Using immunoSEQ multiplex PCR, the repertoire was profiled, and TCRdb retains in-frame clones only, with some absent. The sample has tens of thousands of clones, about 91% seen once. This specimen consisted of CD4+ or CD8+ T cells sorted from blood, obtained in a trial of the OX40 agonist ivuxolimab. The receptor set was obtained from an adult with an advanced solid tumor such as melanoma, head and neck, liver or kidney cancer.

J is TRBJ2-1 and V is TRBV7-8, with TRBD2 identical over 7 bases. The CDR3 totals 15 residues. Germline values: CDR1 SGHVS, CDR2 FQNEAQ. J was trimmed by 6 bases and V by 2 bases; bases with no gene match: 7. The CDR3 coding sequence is TGTGCCAGCAGCTTATTGGCGGGAGCCGGCAATGAGCAGTTCTTC. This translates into CASSLLAGAGNEQFF.

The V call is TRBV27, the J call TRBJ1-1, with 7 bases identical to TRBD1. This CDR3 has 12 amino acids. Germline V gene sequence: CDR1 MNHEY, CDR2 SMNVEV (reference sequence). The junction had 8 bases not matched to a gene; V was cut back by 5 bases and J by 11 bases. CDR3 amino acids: CASSQLTGAAFF. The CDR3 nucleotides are TGTGCCAGCAGTCAACTAACAGGGGCCGCTTTCTTT.

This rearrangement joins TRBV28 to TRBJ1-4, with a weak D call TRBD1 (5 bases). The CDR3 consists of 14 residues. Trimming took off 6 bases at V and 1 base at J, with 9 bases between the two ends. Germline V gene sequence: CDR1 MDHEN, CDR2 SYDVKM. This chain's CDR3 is CASSSGRTNEKLFF. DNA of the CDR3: TGTGCCAGCAGCTCAGGGCGAACTAATGAAAAACTGTTTTTT.

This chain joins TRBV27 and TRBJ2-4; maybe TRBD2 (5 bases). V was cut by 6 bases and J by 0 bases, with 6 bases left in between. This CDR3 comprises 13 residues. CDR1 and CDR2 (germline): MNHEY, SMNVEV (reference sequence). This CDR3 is CASRGGAKNIQYF. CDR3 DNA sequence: TGTGCCAGCAGAGGAGGAGCCAAAAACATTCAGTACTTC.

CDR3 nucleotides: TGTGCCAGCAGTTATTCCGGGGCACATCAGCCCCAGCATTTT. It codes for CASSYSGAHQPQHF. The chain employs TRBV6-5 and TRBJ1-5; perhaps TRBD1 as D (5 bases). Deletions cut 3 bases from V and 5 bases from J, with 11 bases between. The CDR3 spans 14 residues. CDR1 and CDR2 (germline): MNHEY, SVGAGI.

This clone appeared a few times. The CDR3 DNA follows: TGTGCCAGCAGTTATCACGGGACAAACTACGAGCAGTACTTC. Its protein is CASSYHGTNYEQYF. The V gene is TRBV6-5, the J gene TRBJ2-7, with a tentative D call TRBD1 (6 bases). V lost 3 bases and J 3 bases, leaving 12 bases between the germline ends. The CDR3 consists of 14 residues. Germline V CDR1 and CDR2: MNHEY, SVGAGI.

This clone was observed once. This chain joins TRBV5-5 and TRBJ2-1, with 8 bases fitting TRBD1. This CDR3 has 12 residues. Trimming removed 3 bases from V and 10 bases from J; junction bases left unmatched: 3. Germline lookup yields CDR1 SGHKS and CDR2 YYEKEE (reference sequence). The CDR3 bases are TGTGCCAGCAGCTGGACAGGGAAAGAGCAGTTCTTC. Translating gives CASSWTGKEQFF.

The CDR3 reads CASSSQVAGYQETQYF. CDR3 bases: TGTGCCAGCAGCTCGCAAGTAGCGGGGTACCAAGAGACCCAGTACTTC. This chain uses TRBV7-9 with TRBJ2-5; the match to TRBD2 covers 8 bases. Germline CDR1 is SEHNR and CDR2 is FQNEAQ (reference sequence). Trimming took 4 bases from V and 0 from J; bases not matched to a gene: 7. This CDR3 has 16 residues.

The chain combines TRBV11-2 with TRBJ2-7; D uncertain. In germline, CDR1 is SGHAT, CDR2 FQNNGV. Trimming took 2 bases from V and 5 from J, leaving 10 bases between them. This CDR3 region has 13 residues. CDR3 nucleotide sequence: TGTGCCAGCAGCTTACGGGCGTCGCACGAGCAGTACTTC. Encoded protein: CASSLRASHEQYF. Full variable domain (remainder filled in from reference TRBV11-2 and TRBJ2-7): EAGVAQSPRYKIIEKRQSVAFWCNPISGHATLYWYQQILGQGPKLLIQFQNNGVVDDSQLPKDRFSAERLKGVDSTLKIQPAKLEDSAVYLCASSLRASHEQYFGPGTRLTVT.

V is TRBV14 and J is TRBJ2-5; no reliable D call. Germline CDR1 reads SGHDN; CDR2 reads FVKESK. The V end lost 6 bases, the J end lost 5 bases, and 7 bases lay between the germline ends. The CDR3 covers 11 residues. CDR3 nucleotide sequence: TGTGCCAGCAGTCGAAGGGAGACCCAGTACTTC. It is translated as CASSRRETQYF.

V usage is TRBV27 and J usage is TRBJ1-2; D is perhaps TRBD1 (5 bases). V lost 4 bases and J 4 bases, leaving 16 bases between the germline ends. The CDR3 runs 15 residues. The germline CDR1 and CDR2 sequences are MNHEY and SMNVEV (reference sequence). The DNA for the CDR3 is TGTGCCAGCAGTTGGGGGGGTGGGCAGCGCTATGGCTACACCTTC. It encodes CASSWGGGQRYGYTF.

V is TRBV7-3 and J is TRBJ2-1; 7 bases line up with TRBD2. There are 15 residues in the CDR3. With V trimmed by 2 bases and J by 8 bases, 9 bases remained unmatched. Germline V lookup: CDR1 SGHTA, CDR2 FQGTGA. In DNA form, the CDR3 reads TGTGCCAGCAGCTTATCCGTGGGAGGGGATTATGAGCAGTTCTTC. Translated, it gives CASSLSVGGDYEQFF.

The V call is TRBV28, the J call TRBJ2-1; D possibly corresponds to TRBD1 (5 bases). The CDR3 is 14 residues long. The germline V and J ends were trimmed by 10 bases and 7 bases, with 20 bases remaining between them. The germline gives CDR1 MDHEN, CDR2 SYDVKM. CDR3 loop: CATCGVQGLNEQFF. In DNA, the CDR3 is TGTGCCACCTGTGGGGTTCAGGGATTGAATGAGCAGTTCTTC.

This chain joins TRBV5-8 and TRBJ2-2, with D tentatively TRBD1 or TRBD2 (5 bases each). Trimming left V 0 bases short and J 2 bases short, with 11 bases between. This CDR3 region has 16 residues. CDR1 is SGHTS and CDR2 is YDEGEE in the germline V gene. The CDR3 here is CASSLAYGANTGELFF. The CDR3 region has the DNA TGTGCCAGCAGCTTGGCATACGGGGCAAACACCGGGGAGCTGTTTTTT.

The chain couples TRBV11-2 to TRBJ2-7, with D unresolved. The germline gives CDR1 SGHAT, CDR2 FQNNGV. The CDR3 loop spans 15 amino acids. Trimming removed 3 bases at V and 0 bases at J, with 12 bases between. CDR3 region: CASSFFLGGSYEQYF. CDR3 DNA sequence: TGTGCCAGCAGCTTCTTCCTCGGCGGCTCCTACGAGCAGTACTTC.

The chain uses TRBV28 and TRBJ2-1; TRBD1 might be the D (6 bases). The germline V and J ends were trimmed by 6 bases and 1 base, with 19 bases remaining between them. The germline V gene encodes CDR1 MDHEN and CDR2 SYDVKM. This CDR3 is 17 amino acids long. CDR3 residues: CASRRIGGEESYNEQFF. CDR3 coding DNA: TGTGCCAGCAGGCGAATAGGGGGAGAAGAGTCCTACAATGAGCAGTTCTTC.

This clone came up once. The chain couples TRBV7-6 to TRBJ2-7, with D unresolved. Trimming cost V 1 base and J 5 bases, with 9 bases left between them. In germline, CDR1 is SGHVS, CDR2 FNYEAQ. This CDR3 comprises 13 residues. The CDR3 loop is CASSLGLGDEQYF. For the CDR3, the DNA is TGTGCCAGCAGCTTAGGGCTTGGCGACGAGCAGTACTTC.

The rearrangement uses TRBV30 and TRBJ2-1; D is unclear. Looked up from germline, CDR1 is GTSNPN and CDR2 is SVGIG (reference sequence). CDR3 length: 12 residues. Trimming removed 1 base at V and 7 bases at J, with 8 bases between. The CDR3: CAWSERVNEQFF. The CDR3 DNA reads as TGTGCCTGGAGTGAAAGGGTTAATGAGCAGTTCTTC. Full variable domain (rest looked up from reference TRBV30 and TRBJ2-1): SQTIHQWPATLVQPVGSPLSLECTVEGTSNPNLYWYRQAAGRGLQLLFYSVGIGQISSEVPQNLSASRPQDRQFILSSKKLLLSDSGFYLCAWSERVNEQFFGPGTRLTVL.

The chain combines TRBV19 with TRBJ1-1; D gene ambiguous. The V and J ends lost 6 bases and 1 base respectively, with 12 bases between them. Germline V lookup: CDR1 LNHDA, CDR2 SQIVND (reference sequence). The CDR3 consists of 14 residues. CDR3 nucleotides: TGTGCCAGTAGAGCTTGGGCCTCGAACACTGAAGCTTTCTTT. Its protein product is CASRAWASNTEAFF.

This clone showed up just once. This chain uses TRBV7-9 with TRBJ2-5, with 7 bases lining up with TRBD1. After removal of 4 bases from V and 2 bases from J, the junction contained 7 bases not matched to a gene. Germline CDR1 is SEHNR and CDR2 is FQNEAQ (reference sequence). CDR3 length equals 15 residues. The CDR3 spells CASSSPDREQETQYF. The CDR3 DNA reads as TGTGCCAGCAGCTCACCTGACAGGGAACAAGAGACCCAGTACTTC. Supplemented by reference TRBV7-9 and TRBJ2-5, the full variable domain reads DTGVSQNPRHKITKRGQNVTFRCDPISEHNRLYWYRQTLGQGPEFLTYFQNEAQLEKSRLLSDRFSAERPKGSFSTLEIQRTEQGDSAMYLCASSSPDREQETQYFGPGTRLLVL.

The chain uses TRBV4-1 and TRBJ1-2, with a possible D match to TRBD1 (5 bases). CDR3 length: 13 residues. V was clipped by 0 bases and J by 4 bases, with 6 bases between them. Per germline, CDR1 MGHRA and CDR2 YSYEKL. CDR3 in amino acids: CASSQDTGYGYTF. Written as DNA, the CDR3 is TGCGCCAGCAGCCAAGATACAGGCTATGGCTACACCTTC.